Sequencing of this TCR beta chain was carried out in a study of T-cell memory formation after mild COVID-19. TCRdb reprocessed the 5' RACE reads with MiXCR, giving one entry per CDR3 protein. The table records roughly 580,000 distinct CDR3 sequences, more than 15% of them present only once. V lost 3 bases, J lost 4 bases, and 8 bases stayed unmatched. Germline loops: CDR1 KGHDR, CDR2 SFDVKD. The CDR3 loop spans 16 amino acids. Sequenced input: PBMCs or a T cell subset sorted from them (not recorded which). The sequence came from an adult woman who had mild COVID-19 (a few samples of this study predate the infection). Cell type and time point are not known. The chain links TRBV24-1 to TRBJ2-7, with TRBD1 matching over 10 bases. DNA for the CDR3: TGTGCCACCAGTGATCAAAAGACAGGGGGCAAGTACGAGCAGTACTTC. This gives the protein CATSDQKTGGKYEQYF.